The source of this T cell receptor (beta chain) is a study of T-cell memory formation after mild COVID-19. Study background: The study found TCR clusters largely donor specific. General observations from the study: Clones that contracted from day 15 to 85 had balanced CD4/CD8; later expanders were CD4+ biased. Confirmation of SARS-CoV-2 specificity was lacking for second-wave clones peaking day 37.

A few counts support this clonotype. Its antigen remains unknown. Germline V lookup: CDR1 LNHDA, CDR2 SQIVND (reference sequence). CDR3 length: 13 amino acids. V was clipped by 6 bases and J by 4 bases, with 10 bases between them. Constant-segment-primed 5'RACE gave TCR alpha and TCR beta cDNA libraries with sample barcodes and UMIs. TCRdb re-called the 5' RACE reads with MiXCR, one entry per CDR3 protein. The sample shows more than 120,000 distinct CDR3 sequences, approximately 5.7% of them seen only once. The sequenced sample consisted of PBMCs or a T cell subset sorted from them (not recorded which). This chain uses TRBV19 with TRBJ1-5; D is perhaps TRBD1 (5 bases). The origin of this receptor is an adult woman who had mild COVID-19 (a few samples of this study predate the infection). Cell type and time point are not known. The CDR3 nucleotides are TGTGCCAGTAGCGGGGCGAGGAATCAGCCCCAGCATTTT. This encodes CASSGARNQPQHF.